Listed below are T cell receptor beta chains from one sample, sequenced in a study of early T cells in non-severe SARS-CoV-2 infection. TCRdb re-analysed the 5' RACE reads in MiXCR, keeping a single row per CDR3 protein. Of tens of thousands of distinct CDR3 sequences in the sample, roughly 12% were seen once. Specimen: whole blood, collected at baseline. Receptor source: an adult who was a healthcare worker with PCR-confirmed SARS-CoV-2 infection or an uninfected control (not recorded which). Each CDR3 is given with its conserved first and last residue. Fields, in order: CDR3 DNA, CDR3 protein, CDR3 length, clone size, V gene, J gene, D gene. A D gene is named only where the DNA matches it firmly. Clone size, where shown, is once, few, many, or a class for clones that have expanded.

CDR3nt: TGTGCCAGCAGTTCCCGATTTAGCGGCTATAACTCCTACGAGCAGTACTTC
CDR3aa: CASSSRFSGYNSYEQYF
len: 17
abundance: many
v_gene: TRBV27
j_gene: TRBJ2-7
d_gene: .

CDR3nt: TGTGCCTGGAGTGTCGGGGATACCGGGGAGCTGTTTTTT
CDR3aa: CAWSVGDTGELFF
len: 13
abundance: once
v_gene: TRBV30
j_gene: TRBJ2-2
d_gene: .

CDR3nt: TGTGCCAGCAGAATCCAGGGGGCAGGCTATGGCTACACCTTC
CDR3aa: CASRIQGAGYGYTF
len: 14
abundance: few
v_gene: TRBV28
j_gene: TRBJ1-2
d_gene: TRBD1

CDR3nt: TGTGCCAGCAGTCCCTCCGGGACTGAAGCTTTCTTT
CDR3aa: CASSPSGTEAFF
len: 12
abundance: .
v_gene: TRBV27
j_gene: TRBJ1-1
d_gene: .

CDR3nt: TGTGCCAGCAGCGGAGGTGGGACAGCGGGGCACTACGAGCAGTACTTC
CDR3aa: CASSGGGTAGHYEQYF
len: 16
abundance: .
v_gene: TRBV7-2
j_gene: TRBJ2-7
d_gene: .

CDR3nt: TGCAGTGCTAGAGACACATTGAACACTGAAGCTTTCTTT
CDR3aa: CSARDTLNTEAFF
len: 13
abundance: few
v_gene: TRBV20-1
j_gene: TRBJ1-1
d_gene: .

CDR3nt: TGTGCCAGCAGCCAATCTAGCGGGAGGAGGGCCGGGGAGCTGTTTTTT
CDR3aa: CASSQSSGRRAGELFF
len: 16
abundance: few
v_gene: TRBV7-6
j_gene: TRBJ2-2
d_gene: TRBD2

CDR3nt: TGTGCCAGCAGCATCTTCCTTTCGGGACTAGCGGATTCAGAGCAGTTCTTC
CDR3aa: CASSIFLSGLADSEQFF
len: 17
abundance: few
v_gene: TRBV7-9
j_gene: TRBJ2-1
d_gene: TRBD2

CDR3nt: TGTGCCAGCAGTTCTGCACGGAGCTACAATGAGCAGTTCTTC
CDR3aa: CASSSARSYNEQFF
len: 14
abundance: few
v_gene: TRBV27
j_gene: TRBJ2-1
d_gene: .

CDR3nt: TGTGCCAGCAGCTCGAAGAACACTGAAGCTTTCTTT
CDR3aa: CASSSKNTEAFF
len: 12
abundance: many
v_gene: TRBV7-9
j_gene: TRBJ1-1
d_gene: .

CDR3nt: TGTGCCAGCAGTTGGGGGACAGTGGGCCAGTACTTC
CDR3aa: CASSWGTVGQYF
len: 12
abundance: .
v_gene: TRBV6-2/TRBV6-3
j_gene: TRBJ2-5
d_gene: TRBD1

CDR3nt: TGTGCCAGTAGTACAACAGGTTTGCCTGGCTACACCTTC
CDR3aa: CASSTTGLPGYTF
len: 13
abundance: once
v_gene: TRBV19
j_gene: TRBJ1-2
d_gene: .

CDR3nt: TGCGCCAGCAGTGTTCAGGGGGGTTTCAGCAATCAGCCCCAGCATTTT
CDR3aa: CASSVQGGFSNQPQHF
len: 16
abundance: .
v_gene: TRBV10-2
j_gene: TRBJ1-5
d_gene: TRBD1

CDR3nt: TGTGCCAGCAGTGACCGACGACAGGGTGGGGAGACCCAGTACTTC
CDR3aa: CASSDRRQGGETQYF
len: 15
abundance: few
v_gene: TRBV25-1
j_gene: TRBJ2-5
d_gene: TRBD1

CDR3nt: TGTGCCACCAGTGATCAGTCATCTGGGCAGATAATGAACACCGGGGAGCTGTTTTTT
CDR3aa: CATSDQSSGQIMNTGELFF
len: 19
abundance: .
v_gene: TRBV24-1
j_gene: TRBJ2-2
d_gene: .

CDR3nt: TGTGCCAGCAGCTATTATGAGACCCAGTACTTC
CDR3aa: CASSYYETQYF
len: 11
abundance: .
v_gene: TRBV7-2
j_gene: TRBJ2-5
d_gene: .

CDR3nt: TGTGCCAGTAGTATAGATCAGGACAGCGCTTACGAGCAGTACTTC
CDR3aa: CASSIDQDSAYEQYF
len: 15
abundance: .
v_gene: TRBV19
j_gene: TRBJ2-7
d_gene: .

CDR3nt: TGTGCCAGCAGCGAACACAGGGCCCCGGACACTGAAGCTTTCTTT
CDR3aa: CASSEHRAPDTEAFF
len: 15
abundance: medium-sized
v_gene: TRBV2
j_gene: TRBJ1-1
d_gene: .

CDR3nt: TGTGCCAGCACAAACGAGGGGTTTGGTGGCTACACCTTC
CDR3aa: CASTNEGFGGYTF
len: 13
abundance: .
v_gene: TRBV12-3/TRBV12-4
j_gene: TRBJ1-2
d_gene: .

CDR3nt: TGTGCCAGCAGTTATCCTCCGGTAGCGGGGGGGCCTTCGAATGAGCAGTTCTTC
CDR3aa: CASSYPPVAGGPSNEQFF
len: 18
abundance: .
v_gene: TRBV6-2/TRBV6-3
j_gene: TRBJ2-1
d_gene: TRBD2

CDR3nt: TGTGCCAGCAGTCAACACAGGGGAGGGGAGCTGTTTTTT
CDR3aa: CASSQHRGGELFF
len: 13
abundance: .
v_gene: TRBV12-3/TRBV12-4
j_gene: TRBJ2-2
d_gene: TRBD1

CDR3nt: TGTGCCAGCAGTGTAACATCCTACGAGCAGTACTTC
CDR3aa: CASSVTSYEQYF
len: 12
abundance: .
v_gene: TRBV25-1
j_gene: TRBJ2-7
d_gene: .

CDR3nt: TGCGCCAGCAGCCAAGAGGGGCCGGGACAGGGAAGGGACGAGCAGTACTTC
CDR3aa: CASSQEGPGQGRDEQYF
len: 17
abundance: few
v_gene: TRBV4-3
j_gene: TRBJ2-7
d_gene: TRBD1

CDR3nt: TGTGCCAGCAGTCGGCGGGCAGGGGGAGAAGCTTTCTTT
CDR3aa: CASSRRAGGEAFF
len: 13
abundance: .
v_gene: TRBV14
j_gene: TRBJ1-1
d_gene: TRBD1

CDR3nt: TGTGCCAGCAGCTGGGACCGGGACGGCGAGCAGTACTTC
CDR3aa: CASSWDRDGEQYF
len: 13
abundance: .
v_gene: TRBV7-6
j_gene: TRBJ2-7
d_gene: .

CDR3nt: TGTGCCAGCAGCCCTGCCCCCCCCAGGGGGCGATTCTACGAGCAGTACTTC
CDR3aa: CASSPAPPRGRFYEQYF
len: 17
abundance: many
v_gene: TRBV11-2
j_gene: TRBJ2-7
d_gene: TRBD1

CDR3nt: TGTGCCAGCAGCTTAACGGGGGGGTACAATGAGCAGTTCTTC
CDR3aa: CASSLTGGYNEQFF
len: 14
abundance: many
v_gene: TRBV7-2
j_gene: TRBJ2-1
d_gene: TRBD2

CDR3nt: TGTGCCAGCAGCTCAAGGACTAGGTCTTCGTACGAGCAGTACTTC
CDR3aa: CASSSRTRSSYEQYF
len: 15
abundance: .
v_gene: TRBV5-4
j_gene: TRBJ2-7
d_gene: TRBD2

CDR3nt: TGTGCCAGTAGTGTGACAGTAAGCTCCTACAATGAGCAGTTCTTC
CDR3aa: CASSVTVSSYNEQFF
len: 15
abundance: .
v_gene: TRBV19
j_gene: TRBJ2-1
d_gene: .

CDR3nt: TGTGCCACCTCGCCTGGGCTTGAGCAGTACTTC
CDR3aa: CATSPGLEQYF
len: 11
abundance: .
v_gene: TRBV19
j_gene: TRBJ2-7
d_gene: .

CDR3nt: TGTGCCAGCAGCTCGCTGCTCGGGAGGCTCTACGAGCAGTACTTC
CDR3aa: CASSSLLGRLYEQYF
len: 15
abundance: few
v_gene: TRBV11-2
j_gene: TRBJ2-7
d_gene: TRBD2

CDR3nt: TGCGCCAGCAGCCAAGGAAACGGCGGGCGGGCCGCCCTTGGCGATGAGCAGTTCTTC
CDR3aa: CASSQGNGGRAALGDEQFF
len: 19
abundance: .
v_gene: TRBV4-3
j_gene: TRBJ2-1
d_gene: .

CDR3nt: TGTGCCAGCAGCTTAGATCCCGATCAGCCCCAGCATTTT
CDR3aa: CASSLDPDQPQHF
len: 13
abundance: .
v_gene: TRBV11-2
j_gene: TRBJ1-5
d_gene: .

CDR3nt: TGTGCCAGCAGATACACAGGGGGGCCGACCGGGGAGCTGTTTTTT
CDR3aa: CASRYTGGPTGELFF
len: 15
abundance: .
v_gene: TRBV6-6
j_gene: TRBJ2-2
d_gene: TRBD1

CDR3nt: TGTGCCAGCAGCTTTGGGACAGGCGTCCCGAATGAGCAGTTCTTC
CDR3aa: CASSFGTGVPNEQFF
len: 15
abundance: many
v_gene: TRBV5-6
j_gene: TRBJ2-1
d_gene: TRBD1

CDR3nt: TGTGCCAGCAGCCCACCACTTCCGTCGGATACGCAGTATTTT
CDR3aa: CASSPPLPSDTQYF
len: 14
abundance: few
v_gene: TRBV6-2/TRBV6-3
j_gene: TRBJ2-3
d_gene: .

CDR3nt: TGTGCCAGCAGTTTTACAAAGGGTGGTGGGGAGCTGTTTTTT
CDR3aa: CASSFTKGGGELFF
len: 14
abundance: .
v_gene: TRBV28
j_gene: TRBJ2-2
d_gene: .

CDR3nt: TGTGCCAGCAGCTTAACCCAGGGGTACGAGCAGTACTTC
CDR3aa: CASSLTQGYEQYF
len: 13
abundance: .
v_gene: TRBV11-2
j_gene: TRBJ2-7
d_gene: .

CDR3nt: TGCAGTGCTCGACTAGCGGAGGCCCCCTCCTACGAGCAGTACTTC
CDR3aa: CSARLAEAPSYEQYF
len: 15
abundance: once
v_gene: TRBV20-1
j_gene: TRBJ2-7
d_gene: TRBD2

CDR3nt: TGTGCCAGCAGTACCAGGGAGGACACAGATACGCAGTATTTT
CDR3aa: CASSTREDTDTQYF
len: 14
abundance: few
v_gene: TRBV2
j_gene: TRBJ2-3
d_gene: .

CDR3nt: TGTGCCAGCAGTTACGGGGGACAGGGGCAAGAGACCCAGTACTTC
CDR3aa: CASSYGGQGQETQYF
len: 15
abundance: few
v_gene: TRBV6-5
j_gene: TRBJ2-5
d_gene: TRBD1

CDR3nt: TGTGCCAGCTCGAAGCTCGGACGGGGACGGGAAGAGACCCAGTACTTC
CDR3aa: CASSKLGRGREETQYF
len: 16
abundance: once
v_gene: TRBV3-1
j_gene: TRBJ2-5
d_gene: .

CDR3nt: TGTGCCAGCAGTTTTGGGGTCGGAGACAGGGGGAGGTATAGCAATCAGCCCCAGCATTTT
CDR3aa: CASSFGVGDRGRYSNQPQHF
len: 20
abundance: .
v_gene: TRBV28
j_gene: TRBJ1-5
d_gene: TRBD1

CDR3nt: TGTGCCTGGAGGCAGGGTACTAAGATTACCCACTACGAGCAGTACTTC
CDR3aa: CAWRQGTKITHYEQYF
len: 16
abundance: few
v_gene: TRBV30
j_gene: TRBJ2-7
d_gene: .

CDR3nt: TGTGCCAGCAGCGACTATACTAGCACAGATACGCAGTATTTT
CDR3aa: CASSDYTSTDTQYF
len: 14
abundance: few
v_gene: TRBV11-2
j_gene: TRBJ2-3
d_gene: .

CDR3nt: TGTGCCAGCAGCTTAGTTCGGAACTATGGCTACACCTTC
CDR3aa: CASSLVRNYGYTF
len: 13
abundance: many
v_gene: TRBV7-2
j_gene: TRBJ1-2
d_gene: .